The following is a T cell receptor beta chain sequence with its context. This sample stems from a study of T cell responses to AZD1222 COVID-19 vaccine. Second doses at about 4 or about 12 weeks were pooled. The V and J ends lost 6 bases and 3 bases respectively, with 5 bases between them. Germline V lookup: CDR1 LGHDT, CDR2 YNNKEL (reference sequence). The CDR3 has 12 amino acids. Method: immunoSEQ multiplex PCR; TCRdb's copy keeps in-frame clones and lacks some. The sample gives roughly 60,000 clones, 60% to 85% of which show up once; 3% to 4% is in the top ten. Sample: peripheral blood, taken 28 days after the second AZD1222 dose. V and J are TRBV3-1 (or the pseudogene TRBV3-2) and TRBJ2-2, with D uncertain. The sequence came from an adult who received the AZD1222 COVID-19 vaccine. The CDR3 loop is CASSPYTGELFF. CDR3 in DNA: TGTGCCAGCAGTCCCTACACCGGGGAGCTGTTTTTT.